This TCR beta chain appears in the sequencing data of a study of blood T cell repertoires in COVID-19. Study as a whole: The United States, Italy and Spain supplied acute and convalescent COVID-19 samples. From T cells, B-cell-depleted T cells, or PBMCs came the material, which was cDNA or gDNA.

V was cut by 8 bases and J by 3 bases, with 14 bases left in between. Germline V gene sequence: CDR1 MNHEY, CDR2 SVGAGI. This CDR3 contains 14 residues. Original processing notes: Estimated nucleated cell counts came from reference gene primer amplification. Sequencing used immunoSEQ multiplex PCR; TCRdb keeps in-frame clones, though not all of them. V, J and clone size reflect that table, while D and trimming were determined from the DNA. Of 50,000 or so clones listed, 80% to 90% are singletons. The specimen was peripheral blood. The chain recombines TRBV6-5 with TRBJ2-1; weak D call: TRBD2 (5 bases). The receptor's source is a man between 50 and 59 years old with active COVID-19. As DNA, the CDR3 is TGTGCCAGCCGCGTTGGTAGCGACTACAATGAGCAGTTCTTC. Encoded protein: CASRVGSDYNEQFF.